The clone carrying this T cell receptor beta chain was seen a single time. Its antigen remains unidentified. The sample is drawn from a study of T cells in localized non-small cell lung cancer. Study-wide findings and caveats: Elevated circulating T cell density in blood was associated with longer overall survival.

Profiled with immunoSEQ multiplex PCR; TCRdb holds only in-frame clones, not every one. The sample has roughly 21,000 clones, around 90% seen once. The V segment lost 4 bases and the J segment 2 bases; nucleotides outside the gene matches: 8. CDR1 SGHAT and CDR2 FQNNGV come from the germline V gene. This CDR3 is 15 amino acids long. The V call is TRBV11-2, the J call TRBJ2-7, with TRBD1 matching over 7 bases. This sequence was found in a male donor older than 55 with stage II lung adenocarcinoma. Sample: peripheral blood mononuclear cells, taken before any cancer treatment. The CDR3 spells CASSSPRDRAYEQYF. The CDR3 nucleotides read TGTGCCAGCAGCTCCCCCCGGGACAGAGCCTACGAGCAGTACTTC. Drawing the rest from reference TRBV11-2 and TRBJ2-7, the complete variable domain is EAGVAQSPRYKIIEKRQSVAFWCNPISGHATLYWYQQILGQGPKLLIQFQNNGVVDDSQLPKDRFSAERLKGVDSTLKIQPAKLEDSAVYLCASSSPRDRAYEQYFGPGTRLTVT.